This T cell receptor (beta chain) was identified during a study of blood T cell repertoires in COVID-19. Study-wide background: Sites across the United States, Italy and Spain contributed samples from acute and convalescent COVID-19.

In the original analysis: Reference gene primer amplification yielded estimated nucleated cell counts. Data came from immunoSEQ multiplex PCR; TCRdb stores just in-frame clones and leaves some out. V, J and clone size are taken as reported in that table, and D and trimming were inferred from the DNA itself. Here the sample spans about 100,000 clones, approximately 86% being singletons. The CDR3 contains 15 residues. V was clipped by 1 base and J by 0 bases; unmatched bases: 4. Germline CDR1 and CDR2: SGHRS and YFSETQ. This clone appeared a single time. The genes are TRBV5-1 and TRBJ2-7; the match to TRBD2 covers 7 bases. Specimen: peripheral blood. The clonotype originates from a human donor in a cohort sampled during active COVID-19. The CDR3 spells CASSLFSSGSYEQYF. In DNA form, the CDR3 reads TGCGCCAGCAGCTTGTTTTCTAGCGGCTCCTACGAGCAGTACTTC.